A selection of T cell receptor beta chains follows, all from one sample in a study of blood T cell repertoires in COVID-19. Assay used: immunoSEQ multiplex PCR; TCRdb lists only in-frame clones, some missing. The data contain about 90,000 clones, around 80% of them singletons. The specimen was peripheral blood. These receptors all come from a man aged 70 or older with acute or convalescent COVID-19. Each CDR3 is given with its conserved first and last residue. The order of the fields is D gene, clone size, J gene, V gene, CDR3 DNA, CDR3 protein. The D gene is left open where the match is weak. Expanded clones get a size class; other rows say once, few or many, or leave the size out.

d_gene: TRBD2; abundance: .; j_gene: TRBJ2-1; v_gene: TRBV27; CDR3nt: TGTGCCAGCAGCTTAGCGGGAGGGCTCTACAATGAGCAGTTCTTC; CDR3aa: CASSLAGGLYNEQFF
d_gene: TRBD1; abundance: few; j_gene: TRBJ1-1; v_gene: TRBV29-1; CDR3nt: TGCAGCGCCCAAGGACAGGCGGCGGCTGAAGCTTTCTTT; CDR3aa: CSAQGQAAAEAFF
d_gene: TRBD2; abundance: .; j_gene: TRBJ2-1; v_gene: TRBV9; CDR3nt: TGTGCCAGCAGCGTAGGTGGGACTACGTCCTACAATGAGCAGTTCTTC; CDR3aa: CASSVGGTTSYNEQFF
d_gene: TRBD1; abundance: few; j_gene: TRBJ1-5; v_gene: TRBV15; CDR3nt: TGTGCCACCAGCAGCGGGACAGGGGGCGCCGAGCCCCAGCATTTT; CDR3aa: CATSSGTGGAEPQHF
d_gene: TRBD1; abundance: .; j_gene: TRBJ1-1; v_gene: TRBV7-9; CDR3nt: TGTGCCAGCAGCTGGGGACAGGGGAACACTGAAGCTTTCTTT; CDR3aa: CASSWGQGNTEAFF
d_gene: TRBD1; abundance: .; j_gene: TRBJ2-5; v_gene: TRBV7-9; CDR3nt: TGTGCCAGCAGCCCCAGGGGGCGCATGTTTGTCCAGTACTTC; CDR3aa: CASSPRGRMFVQYF
d_gene: .; abundance: .; j_gene: TRBJ1-1; v_gene: TRBV5-1; CDR3nt: TGCGCCAGCAGCTTATTGTCGAACATGAACACTGAAGCTTTCTTT; CDR3aa: CASSLLSNMNTEAFF
d_gene: .; abundance: .; j_gene: TRBJ1-1; v_gene: TRBV2; CDR3nt: TGTGCCAGCAAAAGGGTGGCGGCGGGCACTGAAGCTTTCTTT; CDR3aa: CASKRVAAGTEAFF
d_gene: .; abundance: .; j_gene: TRBJ2-1; v_gene: TRBV15; CDR3nt: TGTGCCACCAGCAGAGATAGAATGGTTTCTCGCAATGAGCAGTTCTTC; CDR3aa: CATSRDRMVSRNEQFF
d_gene: .; abundance: .; j_gene: TRBJ2-1; v_gene: TRBV7-8; CDR3nt: TGTGCCAGCAGCGCCCCCAACTTCTTCAATGAGCAGTTCTTC; CDR3aa: CASSAPNFFNEQFF
d_gene: TRBD1; abundance: .; j_gene: TRBJ1-2; v_gene: TRBV6-5; CDR3nt: TGTGCCAGCAGTACCCGGACAGGGGGCTATGGCTACACCTTC; CDR3aa: CASSTRTGGYGYTF
d_gene: TRBD1; abundance: .; j_gene: TRBJ1-4; v_gene: TRBV2; CDR3nt: TGTGCCAGCAGGCCCGGGACAGGGCCGAATGAAAAACTGTTTTTT; CDR3aa: CASRPGTGPNEKLFF
d_gene: .; abundance: .; j_gene: TRBJ2-4; v_gene: TRBV6-5; CDR3nt: TGTGCCAGCAGTCTACAGGGGGGGGACAAAAACATTCAGTACTTC; CDR3aa: CASSLQGGDKNIQYF
d_gene: .; abundance: .; j_gene: TRBJ1-1; v_gene: TRBV5-8; CDR3nt: TGTGCCAGCAGCTCGGGGTGGAGCACTGAAGCTTTCTTT; CDR3aa: CASSSGWSTEAFF
d_gene: TRBD1; abundance: once; j_gene: TRBJ2-7; v_gene: TRBV5-1; CDR3nt: TGCGCCAGCAGCTTGGAGGGCAGGGGGTACTACGAGCAGTACTTC; CDR3aa: CASSLEGRGYYEQYF
d_gene: .; abundance: .; j_gene: TRBJ1-2; v_gene: TRBV2; CDR3nt: TGTGCCAGCAGTCGGGGCGACCCGGGGGGCTATGGCTACACCTTC; CDR3aa: CASSRGDPGGYGYTF
d_gene: .; abundance: few; j_gene: TRBJ2-3; v_gene: TRBV11-3; CDR3nt: TGTGCCAGCAGCTTACAGGACACAGATACGCAGTATTTT; CDR3aa: CASSLQDTDTQYF
d_gene: TRBD2; abundance: few; j_gene: TRBJ2-2; v_gene: TRBV5-1; CDR3nt: TGCGCCAGCAGCCCCCCTGGGCTAGCGGGATTGAACACCGGGGAGCTGTTTTTT; CDR3aa: CASSPPGLAGLNTGELFF
d_gene: TRBD1; abundance: .; j_gene: TRBJ1-4; v_gene: TRBV2; CDR3nt: TGTGCCAGCAGACGGGGGTTGGGACAGGGAAGCGAAAAACTGTTTTTT; CDR3aa: CASRRGLGQGSEKLFF
d_gene: .; abundance: .; j_gene: TRBJ1-1; v_gene: TRBV7-8; CDR3nt: TGTGCCAGCAGGGCGACAGGGAACACTGAAGCTTTCTTT; CDR3aa: CASRATGNTEAFF
d_gene: .; abundance: .; j_gene: TRBJ1-2; v_gene: TRBV19; CDR3nt: TGTGCCAGTAGTGTGGGACACTCAGCTAACTATGGCTACACCTTC; CDR3aa: CASSVGHSANYGYTF
d_gene: TRBD1; abundance: .; j_gene: TRBJ2-3; v_gene: TRBV19; CDR3nt: TGTGCCAGTAGGAATGACAGGGGCACAGATACGCAGTATTTT; CDR3aa: CASRNDRGTDTQYF
d_gene: .; abundance: few; j_gene: TRBJ1-4; v_gene: TRBV30; CDR3nt: TGTGCCTGGAGTGAGGGAGGGTTTGGAGAAAAACTGTTTTTT; CDR3aa: CAWSEGGFGEKLFF
d_gene: TRBD1; abundance: .; j_gene: TRBJ1-6; v_gene: TRBV3-1/TRBV3-2; CDR3nt: TGTGCCAGCAGCCCGGGACAGGGTGATTCACCCCTCCACTTT; CDR3aa: CASSPGQGDSPLHF
d_gene: TRBD1; abundance: .; j_gene: TRBJ1-4; v_gene: TRBV6-1; CDR3nt: TGTGCCAGCAGTGTACCGGGACAGGGGGCGACTAATGAAAAACTGTTTTTT; CDR3aa: CASSVPGQGATNEKLFF
d_gene: TRBD1; abundance: .; j_gene: TRBJ1-4; v_gene: TRBV5-8; CDR3nt: TGTGCCAGCAGCCGTCCCGGGACAGTTCGTGGAGTTGAAAAACTGTTTTTT; CDR3aa: CASSRPGTVRGVEKLFF
d_gene: TRBD2; abundance: .; j_gene: TRBJ2-1; v_gene: TRBV5-4; CDR3nt: TGTGCCAGCAGCTTATCAGCGGGGGGGCAAGGCAATGAGCAGTTCTTC; CDR3aa: CASSLSAGGQGNEQFF
d_gene: .; abundance: .; j_gene: TRBJ2-7; v_gene: TRBV21-1; CDR3nt: TGTGCCAGCAGCACAGACGGTCGGGACAGGGTTTGCTACGAGCAGTACTTC; CDR3aa: CASSTDGRDRVCYEQYF
d_gene: TRBD2; abundance: .; j_gene: TRBJ2-1; v_gene: TRBV4-2; CDR3nt: TGTGCCAGCGCGCGTCGACTAGCGGGGGAAGGTTCCTACAATGAGCAGTTCTTC; CDR3aa: CASARRLAGEGSYNEQFF